This T cell receptor beta chain appears in the sequencing data of a study of CD8+CD57+ T cells in acquired aplastic anemia. Trimming took 8 bases from V and 2 from J, leaving 7 bases between them. Germline CDR1 reads MNHEY; CDR2 reads SVGAGI. The CDR3 spans 12 residues. TCR beta VDJ and CDR3 profiling used genomic DNA as template. MiXCR, applied by TCRdb to the reads, yields one record per CDR3 protein. The table lists 200,000 to 250,000 distinct CDR3 sequences, roughly 50% of them singletons. This clonotype was seen more than once but under ten times. A much larger clone differs by one base, so this may be a read error. It was patients with CD8+CD57+ cell expansion by flow cytometry who were chosen for sequencing.

Sample: sorted CD4+, CD8+, or CD8+CD57+ T cells (not recorded which) from PBMCs. The origin of this receptor is a human donor with aplastic anemia. The V and J genes are TRBV6-5 and TRBJ2-1, with D possibly matching TRBD2 (5 bases). The CDR3 region has the DNA TGTGCCAGCGGGCGGGCCTACAATGAGCAGTTCTTC. Amino acids: CASGRAYNEQFF.